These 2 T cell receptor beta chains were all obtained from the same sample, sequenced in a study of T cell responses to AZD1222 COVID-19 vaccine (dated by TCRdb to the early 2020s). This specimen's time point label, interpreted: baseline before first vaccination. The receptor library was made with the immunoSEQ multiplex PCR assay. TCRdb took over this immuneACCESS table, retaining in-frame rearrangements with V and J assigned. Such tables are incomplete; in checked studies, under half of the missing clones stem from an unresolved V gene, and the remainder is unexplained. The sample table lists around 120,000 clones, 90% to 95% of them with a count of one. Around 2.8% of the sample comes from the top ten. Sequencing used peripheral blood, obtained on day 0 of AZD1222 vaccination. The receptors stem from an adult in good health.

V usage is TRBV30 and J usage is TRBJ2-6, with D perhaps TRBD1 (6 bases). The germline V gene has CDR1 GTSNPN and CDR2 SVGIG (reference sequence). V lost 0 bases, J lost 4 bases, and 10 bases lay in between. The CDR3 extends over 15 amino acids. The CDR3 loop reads CAWSVGQTGANVLTF. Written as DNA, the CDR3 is TGTGCCTGGAGTGTCGGACAGACCGGGGCCAACGTCCTGACTTTC.

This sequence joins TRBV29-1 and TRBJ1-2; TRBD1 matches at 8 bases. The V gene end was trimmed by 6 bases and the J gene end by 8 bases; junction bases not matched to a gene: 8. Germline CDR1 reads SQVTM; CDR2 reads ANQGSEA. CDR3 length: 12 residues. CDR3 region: CSVPARTGGYTF. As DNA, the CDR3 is TGCAGCGTCCCCGCCCGGACAGGGGGCTACACCTTC.